These T cell receptor beta chains were read from a single sample in a study of blood T cells in healthy people across ages. In TCRdb, the 5' RACE reads were re-called with MiXCR into one record per CDR3 protein. In the table there are fewer than 900,000 distinct CDR3 sequences, roughly 47% of which are singletons. Source material: blood. These receptors all stem from a woman aged 55-69 years in good health. CDR3s include the opening cysteine and the closing phenylalanine or tryptophan. The order of the fields is J gene, D gene, V gene, clone size, CDR3 protein, CDR3 DNA. The D gene is left open where the match is weak. Clone size is not always given. Where it is, it says once, few, many or a class for expanded clones.

TRBJ2-1 | . | TRBV9 | . | CASSVASLRVNEQFF | TGTGCCAGCAGCGTAGCCTCCCTCAGGGTCAACGAGCAGTTCTTC
TRBJ1-1 | . | TRBV12-5 | few | CASDPGGGTEAFF | TGTGCTAGTGACCCTGGAGGAGGGACTGAAGCTTTCTTT
TRBJ1-4 | . | TRBV5-4 | . | CASSSNQDGRGEKLFF | TGTGCCAGCAGCTCGAACCAGGACGGACGGGGTGAAAAACTGTTTTTT
TRBJ2-1 | . | TRBV12-3/TRBV12-4 | once | CASSLGNSGSYNEQFF | TGTGCCAGCAGTCTCGGGAATAGCGGCTCCTACAATGAGCAGTTCTTC
TRBJ2-1 | . | TRBV3-1 | . | CASSPWGGLTDEQFF | TGTGCCAGCAGCCCCTGGGGCGGTCTCACGGATGAGCAGTTCTTC
TRBJ2-7 | . | TRBV4-2 | . | CASSQDTGSLTFSYEQYF | TGTGCCAGCAGCCAAGACACGGGTAGCCTCACTTTCTCCTACGAGCAGTACTTC
TRBJ2-3 | . | TRBV30 | few | CARSPGLVTDTQYF | TGTGCCCGGTCACCAGGGCTAGTCACAGATACGCAGTATTTT
TRBJ1-1 | . | TRBV29-1 | few | CSVESSLNTEAFF | TGCAGCGTTGAATCCAGCCTGAACACTGAAGCTTTCTTT
TRBJ2-7 | . | TRBV6-2/TRBV6-3 | . | CASSFGGGPINEQYF | TGTGCCAGCAGTTTCGGAGGGGGTCCCATTAATGAGCAGTACTTC
TRBJ2-4 | . | TRBV21-1 | few | CASRRELAKNIQYF | TGTGCCAGCCGGAGGGAGCTAGCCAAAAACATTCAGTACTTC
TRBJ1-5 | . | TRBV9 | . | CASSVSDNPPGQPQHF | TGTGCCAGCAGCGTTTCCGACAACCCTCCCGGACAGCCCCAGCATTTT
TRBJ2-3 | TRBD2 | TRBV20-1 | few | CSAREAGREGADTQYF | TGCAGTGCTAGGGAAGCGGGAAGGGAGGGAGCAGATACGCAGTATTTT
TRBJ2-1 | TRBD2 | TRBV9 | . | CASSAEGLAGLGPLFF | TGTGCCAGCAGCGCGGAAGGACTAGCGGGATTAGGGCCTCTGTTCTTC
TRBJ1-6 | . | TRBV12-3/TRBV12-4 | . | CASSFGEPNSPLHF | TGTGCCAGCAGTTTCGGGGAACCCAATTCACCCCTCCACTTT
TRBJ2-1 | TRBD1 | TRBV9 | few | CASSVGTGYNEQFF | TGTGCCAGCAGCGTCGGGACAGGGTACAATGAGCAGTTCTTC
TRBJ2-2 | . | TRBV7-9 | . | CASNSRGGELFF | TGTGCCAGCAACAGCCGGGGCGGGGAGCTGTTTTTT
TRBJ1-4 | . | TRBV9 | . | CASSADRDNLATNEKLFF | TGTGCCAGCAGCGCAGACCGGGACAACCTTGCAACTAATGAAAAACTGTTTTTT
TRBJ2-1 | TRBD2 | TRBV19 | . | CASTETSGRVQFF | TGTGCCAGTACTGAGACTAGCGGGAGAGTTCAGTTCTTC
TRBJ2-2 | TRBD1 | TRBV12-3/TRBV12-4 | . | CASSPRTGANTEELFF | TGTGCCAGCAGTCCGAGGACAGGAGCGAACACCGAGGAGCTGTTTTTT
TRBJ2-3 | TRBD1 | TRBV5-1 | . | CASSFGQGAQTDTQYF | TGCGCCAGCAGCTTTGGGCAGGGGGCGCAGACAGATACGCAGTATTTT
TRBJ1-1 | TRBD1 | TRBV5-1 | . | CASSQGQGLNTEAFF | TGCGCCAGCAGCCAGGGACAGGGCCTGAACACTGAAGCTTTCTTT
TRBJ1-1 | . | TRBV29-1 | . | CSVDSGGRAEAFF | TGCAGCGTTGATTCTGGGGGCCGTGCTGAAGCTTTCTTT
TRBJ2-5 | TRBD2 | TRBV20-1 | few | CSAKGASGGFQETQYF | TGCAGTGCTAAGGGGGCTAGCGGGGGATTCCAAGAGACCCAGTACTTC
TRBJ2-7 | TRBD1 | TRBV9 | once | CASSDRDRSDEQYF | TGTGCCAGCAGCGACCGGGACAGGAGCGATGAGCAGTACTTC
TRBJ2-1 | . | TRBV20-1 | . | CSARVGPTGNEQFF | TGCAGTGCTAGAGTGGGGCCAACCGGCAATGAGCAGTTCTTC
TRBJ2-7 | . | TRBV5-4 | . | CASSLADSGGQGRYEQYF | TGTGCCAGCAGCTTGGCGGACTCGGGTGGTCAGGGAAGGTACGAGCAGTACTTC
TRBJ2-7 | TRBD1 | TRBV28 | few | CASSSGQGALVGEQYF | TGTGCCAGCAGTTCGGGACAGGGGGCCCTCGTTGGGGAGCAGTACTTC
TRBJ2-1 | TRBD2 | TRBV4-3 | many | CASAMAAGPYNEQFF | TGCGCCAGCGCGATGGCAGCGGGGCCTTACAATGAGCAGTTCTTC
TRBJ2-5 | TRBD2 | TRBV3-1 | many | CASSLASGDSPETQYF | TGTGCCAGCAGCCTCGCCAGCGGGGACTCTCCAGAGACCCAGTACTTC
TRBJ2-1 | . | TRBV3-1 | few | CASSAIVGGQFF | TGTGCCAGCAGCGCCATCGTCGGGGGGCAGTTCTTC
TRBJ2-1 | TRBD2 | TRBV20-1 | . | CSASLAGGQRGYNEQFF | TGCAGTGCTAGTCTGGCGGGGGGGCAGCGGGGCTACAATGAGCAGTTCTTC
TRBJ1-6 | TRBD1 | TRBV6-5 | . | CASRPLDREDSPLHF | TGTGCCAGCAGGCCTCTTGACAGGGAGGATTCACCCCTCCACTTT
TRBJ1-1 | . | TRBV6-4 | . | CASRLEGGTTEAFF | TGTGCCAGCAGACTCGAAGGGGGTACCACTGAAGCTTTCTTT
TRBJ2-7 | TRBD1 | TRBV27 | . | CASSSGDRGFEQYF | TGTGCCAGCAGCTCCGGGGACAGGGGTTTTGAGCAGTACTTC
TRBJ1-4 | . | TRBV4-2 | . | CASSQDFKARTNEKLFF | TGTGCCAGCAGCCAAGATTTTAAAGCCAGGACTAATGAAAAACTGTTTTTT